This record concerns one T cell receptor beta chain sequence. In the authors' methods: How many nucleated cells were present was estimated from reference gene primer amplification. Clones were sequenced by immunoSEQ multiplex PCR, and TCRdb holds only the in-frame ones, with some missing. V, J and clone size were drawn from that table, and D and trimming were deduced from the DNA. The sample holds about 35,000 clones; roughly 85% are singletons and the top ten take approximately 40%. This sample is drawn from a study of blood T cell repertoires in COVID-19. The CDR3 totals 13 residues. Trimming shortened V by 7 bases and J by 4 bases, and 16 bases separated the two germline ends. The V gene's germline CDR1 is SQVTM and CDR2 ANQGSEA.

This rearrangement joins TRBV29-1 to TRBJ1-2; D remains ambiguous. The source material was peripheral blood. This TCR was recovered from a man in his fifties or sixties with active or convalescent COVID-19. In DNA, the CDR3 is TGCAGCGCCACTCAATTACAGACCTATGGCTACACCTTC. Residues: CSATQLQTYGYTF.